A single T cell receptor beta chain is shown here with its context. Its antigen is not known. The data derive from a study of shared clonotypes between healthy human individuals. Study information: Per donor, CD8 memory used one plate, CD8 naive used two, CD4 memory used three and CD4 naive used three.

The study, taken as a whole, reports: Investigators collected only blood, and repertoires in tissues likely differ.

There are 17 residues in the CDR3. Germline V gives CDR1 SGHVS, CDR2 FQNEAQ. V trimming: 0 bases; J trimming: 2 bases; junction bases outside the gene matches: 7. Per the study methods: ImmunoSEQ gave junction-only sequences without quality scores, so filtering differed. Assay: immunoSEQ multiplex PCR; the TCRdb copy retains only in-frame clones and omits some. The DNA was the basis for D and trimming; V, J and clone size are from that table. The data show 2 million to 2.5 million clones, 85% to 95% seen once. Sequencing was performed on naive CD4+ T cells from PBMCs. Described subset: CD45RA+ positively selected. This TCR was recovered from a man aged 18 to 35 in good health. Some clones in this sample may be carry-over from other donors' samples. The chain carries TRBV7-8 and TRBJ1-3; 7 nucleotides agree with TRBD1. The CDR3 loop reads CASSLAGRTGPGNTIYF. Written as DNA, the CDR3 is TGTGCCAGCAGCTTAGCGGGCAGGACAGGACCTGGAAACACCATATATTTT.